This passage covers 18 T cell receptor beta chains from one sample sequenced in a study of cytomegalovirus exposure and HLA in healthy donors. The PCR was carried out with 60 Vbeta primers and 13 Jbeta primers. Assay: immunoSEQ multiplex PCR; the TCRdb copy retains only in-frame clones and omits some. The data show roughly 80,000 clones, 62% seen once. Sequenced: PBMCs. These receptors came from a male donor in good health and CMV-seropositive.

The CDR3: CASSLGTGTGNEKLFF. The CDR3 DNA is TGTGCCAGCAGCTTAGGGACAGGGACTGGTAATGAAAAACTGTTTTTT. V and J are TRBV7-2 and TRBJ1-4, with 8 bases aligning to TRBD1. Germline trimming cut 1 base from V and 4 bases from J; bases unmatched to any gene: 5. Germline-derived CDR1 and CDR2 are SGHTA and FQGNSA. The length of the CDR3 is 16 residues.

The V call is TRBV2, the J call TRBJ1-2, with TRBD1 matching over 12 bases. Germline-derived CDR1 and CDR2 are SNHLY and FYNNEI. The ends lost 6 bases at V and 8 bases at J; junction bases unmatched: 7. There are 14 residues in the CDR3. The CDR3 DNA sequence: TGTGCCAGCAGGGGGGACAGGGGGCGCGGAGGCTACACCTTC. Protein product: CASRGDRGRGGYTF.

The chain has TRBV30 and TRBJ1-1; 8 nucleotides align to TRBD1. Trimming cost V 5 bases and J 4 bases; bases outside gene matches: 6. The CDR3 is 13 residues long. Germline assignment: CDR1 GTSNPN and CDR2 SVGIG (reference sequence). The CDR3 sequence: CAWAGGASTEAFF. The CDR3 DNA reads as TGTGCCTGGGCAGGGGGCGCGAGCACTGAAGCTTTCTTT.

The chain is built from TRBV7-3 and TRBJ2-3; D might be TRBD1 (6 bases). Per the germline V gene, CDR1 is SGHTA and CDR2 is FQGTGA. The CDR3 consists of 15 residues. The V end was cut by 3 bases, the J end by 4 bases, with 14 bases between. The CDR3 sequence: CASSFKDRYADTQYF. As DNA, the CDR3 is TGTGCCAGCAGCTTTAAAGACAGGTACGCAGATACGCAGTATTTT.

This clone was recorded a few times. V is TRBV5-1 and J is TRBJ2-2, with 11 positions matching TRBD1. The CDR3 contains 16 residues. V lost 4 bases and J lost 7; bases outside the gene matches: 9. CDR1 and CDR2 from the germline V gene are SGHRS and YFSETQ. The CDR3 bases are TGCGCCAGCAGCGAACCGGACAGGGGGCACGACGGGGAGCTGTTTTTT. It is translated as CASSEPDRGHDGELFF.

This clone has just a few counts. The chain combines TRBV5-6 with TRBJ2-7, with 7 positions matching TRBD2. The V and J ends lost 5 bases and 3 bases, in that order; junction bases with no gene match: 8. Germline CDR1 SGHDT, CDR2 YYEEEE. The CDR3 is 14 amino acids. CDR3 sequence reads: CASSPVGRDYEQYF. CDR3 in DNA: TGTGCCAGCAGTCCTGTAGGGAGGGACTACGAGCAGTACTTC.

The chain is built from TRBV5-6 and TRBJ2-5; D unresolved. The DNA end is a closer match to TRBJ2-7, so the J assignment may be wrong. The CDR3 is 14 amino acids. From germline, CDR1 is SGHDT and CDR2 YYEEEE. Here the CDR3 DNA reads TGTGCCAGCAGCTTGTTCGCCACAGCATACGAGCAGTACTTC. Translation: CASSLFATAYEQYF.

The genes are TRBV5-4 and TRBJ2-1; possible D gene TRBD2, 5 bases. The V gene's germline CDR1 is SGHNT and CDR2 YYREEE (reference sequence). The CDR3 contains 14 residues. Trimming took 4 bases from V and 10 from J, leaving 18 bases between them. The CDR3 is CASSPRLSEGEQFF. CDR3 in DNA: TGTGCCAGCAGCCCCCGATTGTCAGAGGGCGAGCAGTTCTTC.

A remark on this clone: The junction differs from germline at one of its ends, possibly a read error. The chain combines TRBV7-9 with TRBJ1-1; D is ambiguous. Germline V gives CDR1 SEHNR, CDR2 FQNEAQ (reference sequence). The CDR3 loop spans 12 amino acids. CDR3 nucleotides: TGTTCCAGCAGCTTAGTGAGGGCTGAAGCTTTCTTT. It yields the protein CSSSLVRAEAFF. Combining the CDR3 with reference TRBV7-9 and TRBJ1-1 gives the whole variable domain DTGVSQNPRHKITKRGQNVTFRCDPISEHNRLYWYRQTLGQGPEFLTYFQNEAQLEKSRLLSDRFSAERPKGSFSTLEIQRTEQGDSAMYLCSSSLVRAEAFFGQGTRLTVV.

This clone showed up just a few times. The chain links TRBV5-8 to TRBJ1-2; no clear D gene. CDR1 SGHTS and CDR2 YDEGEE come from the germline V gene. The CDR3 runs 13 residues. The V and J ends lost 10 bases and 0 bases respectively, with 13 bases between them. Written as DNA, the CDR3 is TGTGCCTCGAGGGAGGCGGCTAACTATGGCTACACCTTC. Amino acids: CASREAANYGYTF.

The rearrangement uses TRBV9 and TRBJ2-7, with TRBD2 matching 9 bases. The CDR3 extends over 14 amino acids. Germline CDR1 SGDLS, CDR2 YYNGEE. The trim removed 3 bases at V and 5 bases at J, leaving 6 bases unmatched. The CDR3: CASSGIAGADEQYF. In DNA form, the CDR3 reads TGTGCCAGCAGCGGGATAGCGGGAGCGGACGAGCAGTACTTC.

V is TRBV19 and J is TRBJ1-4; perhaps TRBD1 as D (5 bases). The CDR3 runs to 13 residues. The germline CDR1 and CDR2 sequences are LNHDA and SQIVND (reference sequence). V was clipped by 0 bases and J by 8 bases, with 7 bases between them. The CDR3 DNA follows: TGTGCCAGTAGTATAGATCGGGGGGAAAAACTGTTTTTT. It encodes CASSIDRGEKLFF.

The chain links TRBV28 to TRBJ1-1; D is ambiguous. In germline, CDR1 is MDHEN, CDR2 SYDVKM. V lost 2 bases to trimming and J lost 1 base, with 8 bases between them. The CDR3 runs 14 residues. The CDR3 here is CASSLRPGNTEAFF. The CDR3 region has the DNA TGTGCCAGCAGTTTAAGGCCAGGGAACACTGAAGCTTTCTTT.

The chain couples TRBV19 to TRBJ1-1; unclear D gene. The V end was cut by 9 bases, the J end by 3 bases, with 11 bases between. The germline V gene has CDR1 LNHDA and CDR2 SQIVND (reference sequence). The CDR3 covers 12 residues. CDR3 sequence (DNA): TGTGCCAGCTTTAAACGGGACACTGAAGCTTTCTTT. Amino acid sequence: CASFKRDTEAFF.

This clone was detected only once. The chain joins TRBV4-2 to TRBJ2-3, with D possibly being TRBD2 (5 bases). V was pared by 0 bases and J by 2 bases, with 6 bases between. The germline V gene encodes CDR1 LGHNA and CDR2 YNFKEQ. This CDR3 is 14 amino acids long. The CDR3 spells CASSQERVTDTQYF. The CDR3, as DNA: TGTGCCAGCAGCCAAGAGCGGGTCACAGATACGCAGTATTTT.

The chain has TRBV4-1 and TRBJ2-7; TRBD1 matches 10 bases. Per the germline V gene, CDR1 is MGHRA and CDR2 is YSYEKL. V lost 4 bases, J lost 3 bases, and 12 bases stayed unmatched. The CDR3 has 17 amino acids. This CDR3 is CASSPTAWTGGSYEQYF. In nucleotides, the CDR3 is TGCGCCAGCAGCCCAACCGCCTGGACAGGGGGTAGCTACGAGCAGTACTTC.

V usage is TRBV9 and J usage is TRBJ2-5, with 11 bases aligning to TRBD2. The V and J ends lost 2 bases and 5 bases, in that order; junction bases with no gene match: 8. The CDR3 is 16 amino acids. Germline V gene data show CDR1 as SGDLS and CDR2 as YYNGEE. The CDR3 spells CASSVGRLAGRETQYF. The CDR3 DNA follows: TGTGCCAGCAGCGTCGGGAGACTAGCGGGAAGGGAGACCCAGTACTTC.

This chain joins TRBV7-2 and TRBJ1-2; TRBD1 matches 9 bases. The CDR3 runs to 15 residues. The junction had 5 bases not matched to a gene; V was cut back by 0 bases and J by 6 bases. Germline values: CDR1 SGHTA, CDR2 FQGNSA. The CDR3 region is CASSLAMGQGNGYTF. The CDR3 DNA follows: TGTGCCAGCAGCTTAGCGATGGGACAGGGAAATGGCTACACCTTC.